The T cell receptor beta chain under discussion was sequenced for a study of T cells expressing NK-cell markers. The wider study: CD3+CD56+NKG2C+, CD3+CD56+NKG2C- and CD3+CD56-NKG2C+ T cells, once sorted, supplied the TCR beta repertoires. Among the eight sequenced donors, seven tested HCMV-seropositive and one tested seronegative.

5'RACE template switching with UMIs produced the TCR beta cDNA. For each CDR3 protein, TCRdb gives one entry from its re-call of the 5' RACE reads, without DNA. Seen in this sample are more than 400,000 distinct CDR3 sequences; the ten most common clones hold about 7.1%. On this clonotype itself: Its specificity is not known.

The length of the CDR3 is 16 residues. Germline V gene lookup returns CDR1 MDHEN and CDR2 SYDVKM. Whole-study findings and limits: The share of CD8+ T cells held by dominant NKG2C+ clonotypes was roughly 1.0-8% in roughly 6 donors.

The TCR was taken from a woman aged 18-70 years in good health. This chain connects TRBV28 to TRBJ2-1; TCRdb proposes TRBD2, but this gene call is untestable without DNA. Sequencing was performed on blood T cells: a sorted CD56 or NKG2C T cell subset, CD4+ or CD8+ T cells, or bulk PBMC T cells (not recorded which). CDR3 region: CASSSPGLGSLGEQFF.